One and the same sample provided the 5 T cell receptor beta chains below, sequenced in a study of blood T cell repertoires in COVID-19. Assay: immunoSEQ multiplex PCR; the TCRdb copy retains only in-frame clones and omits some. The sample contains nearly 250,000 clones, approximately 84% of which appear only once. The sequencing sample was made of peripheral blood. These TCRs come from an elderly woman with acute or convalescent COVID-19.

This rearrangement joins TRBV3-1 (or the pseudogene TRBV3-2) to TRBJ1-2, with 8 positions matching TRBD1. V lost 1 base, J lost 5 bases, and 3 bases stayed unmatched. Germline CDR1 reads LGHDT; CDR2 reads YNNKEL (reference sequence). The CDR3 loop spans 14 amino acids. CDR3 amino acids: CASSQGRGLYGYTF. Here the CDR3 DNA reads TGTGCCAGCAGCCAAGGCAGGGGGCTATATGGCTACACCTTC.

This clone has more than one count but fewer than ten. The chain has TRBV11-2 and TRBJ2-4, with a weak D call TRBD2 (5 bases). CDR3 size: 16 residues. V lost 2 bases, J lost 7 bases, and 18 bases lay in between. CDR1 is SGHAT, CDR2 FQNNGV, per germline. The DNA for the CDR3 is TGTGCCAGCAGCTTAACCCCCCCCCTGGCGGGTAACATTCAGTACTTC. It is translated as CASSLTPPLAGNIQYF.

This rearrangement joins TRBV28 to TRBJ1-6; D unresolved. V was shortened by 0 bases and J by 5 bases, with 5 bases between the two germline ends. The CDR3 sequence is 14 residues long. CDR1 and CDR2 from the germline V gene are MDHEN and SYDVKM. The CDR3 nucleotides are TGTGCCAGCAGTTTATGGCAGAATAATTCACCCCTCCACTTT. Amino acids: CASSLWQNNSPLHF.

This chain uses TRBV5-4 with TRBJ1-6, with 7 bases aligning to TRBD1. J was trimmed by 8 bases and V by 4 bases; bases with no gene match: 9. The CDR3 loop spans 15 amino acids. From germline, CDR1 is SGHNT and CDR2 YYREEE (reference sequence). The CDR3 nucleotides read TGTGCCAGCAGCCTCGACAGGGAGGTTGATTCACCCCTCCACTTT. It yields the protein CASSLDREVDSPLHF.

This clone was seen only once. CDR3 nucleotides: TGTGCCTGGAGTGTCCCCGACAGGGCCGGGTACGAGCAGTACTTC. It translates to CAWSVPDRAGYEQYF. V gene TRBV30 combines with J gene TRBJ2-7, with TRBD1 identical over 7 bases. Trimming cost V 0 bases and J 4 bases; bases outside gene matches: 9. CDR3 size: 15 residues. Germline values: CDR1 GTSNPN, CDR2 SVGIG (reference sequence).